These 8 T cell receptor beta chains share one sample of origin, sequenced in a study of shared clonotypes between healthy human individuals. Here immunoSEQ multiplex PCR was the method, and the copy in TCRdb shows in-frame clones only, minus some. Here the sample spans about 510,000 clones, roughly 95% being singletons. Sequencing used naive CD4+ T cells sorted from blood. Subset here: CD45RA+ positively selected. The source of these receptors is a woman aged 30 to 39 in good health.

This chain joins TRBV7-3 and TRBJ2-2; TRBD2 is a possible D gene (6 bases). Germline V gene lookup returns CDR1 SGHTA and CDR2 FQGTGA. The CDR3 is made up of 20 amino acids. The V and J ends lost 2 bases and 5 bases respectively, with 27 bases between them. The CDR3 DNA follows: TGTGCCAGCAGCTTATCGTTGCCGGGACTCCCCTCGCCGAGGACCGGGGAGCTGTTTTTT. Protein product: CASSLSLPGLPSPRTGELFF.

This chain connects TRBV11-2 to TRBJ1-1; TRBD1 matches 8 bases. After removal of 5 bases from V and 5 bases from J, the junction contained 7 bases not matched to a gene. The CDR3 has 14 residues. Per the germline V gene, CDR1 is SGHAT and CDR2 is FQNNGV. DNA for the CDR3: TGTGCCAGCAGCATCGACAGGGGTTCTACTGAAGCTTTCTTT. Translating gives CASSIDRGSTEAFF.

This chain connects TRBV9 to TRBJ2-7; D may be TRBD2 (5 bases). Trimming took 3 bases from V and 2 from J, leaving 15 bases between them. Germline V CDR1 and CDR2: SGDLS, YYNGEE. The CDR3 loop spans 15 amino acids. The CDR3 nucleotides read TGTGCCAGCAGCGGGAACCCCGGGAATACCTACGAGCAGTACTTC. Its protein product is CASSGNPGNTYEQYF.

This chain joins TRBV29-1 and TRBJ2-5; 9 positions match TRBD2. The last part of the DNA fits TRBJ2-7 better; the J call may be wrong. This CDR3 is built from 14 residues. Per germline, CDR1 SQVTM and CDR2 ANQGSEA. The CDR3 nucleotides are TGCAGCGTTGCCCTTCTAGCGGGAAACTACGAGCAGTACTTC. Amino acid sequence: CSVALLAGNYEQYF.

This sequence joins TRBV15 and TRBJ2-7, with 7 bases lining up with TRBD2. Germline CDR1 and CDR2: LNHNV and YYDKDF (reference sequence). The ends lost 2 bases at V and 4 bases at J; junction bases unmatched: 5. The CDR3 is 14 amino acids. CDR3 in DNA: TGTGCCACCAGCAGACCCCTAGCGGAGTACGAGCAGTACTTC. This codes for CATSRPLAEYEQYF.

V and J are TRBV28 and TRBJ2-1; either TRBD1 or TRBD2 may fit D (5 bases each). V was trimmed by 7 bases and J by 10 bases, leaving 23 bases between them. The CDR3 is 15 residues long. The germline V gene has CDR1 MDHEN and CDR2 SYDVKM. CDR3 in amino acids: CASISGTPLWKEQFF. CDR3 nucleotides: TGTGCCAGCATCTCCGGGACCCCCCTGTGGAAGGAGCAGTTCTTC.

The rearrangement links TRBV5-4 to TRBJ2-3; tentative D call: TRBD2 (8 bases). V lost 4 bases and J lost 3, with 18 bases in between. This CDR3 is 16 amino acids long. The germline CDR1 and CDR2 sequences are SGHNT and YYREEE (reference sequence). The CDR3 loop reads CASSRGGTDNTDTQYF. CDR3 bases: TGTGCCAGCAGCCGCGGGGGGACAGATAATACAGATACGCAGTATTTT. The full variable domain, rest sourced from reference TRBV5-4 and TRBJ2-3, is ETGVTQSPTHLIKTRGQQVTLRCSSQSGHNTVSWYQQALGQGPQFIFQYYREEENGRGNFPPRFSGLQFPNYSSELNVNALELDDSALYLCASSRGGTDNTDTQYFGPGTRLTVL.

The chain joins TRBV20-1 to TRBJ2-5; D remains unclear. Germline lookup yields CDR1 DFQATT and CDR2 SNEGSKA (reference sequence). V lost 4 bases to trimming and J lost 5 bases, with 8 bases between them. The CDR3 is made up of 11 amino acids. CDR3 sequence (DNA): TGCAGTGCTACCCTAATCGAGACCCAGTACTTC. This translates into CSATLIETQYF.